This T cell receptor (beta chain) was sequenced for a study of cytotoxic CD8 clonotypes in ibrutinib-treated CLL. Assay used: immunoSEQ multiplex PCR; TCRdb lists only in-frame clones, some missing. This sample yields around 76,000 clones, of which 83% are seen a single time; more than 30% belongs to the top ten. Worth noting for this clone: The antigen is unknown.

Notes on the study in general: The study found public clonotypes uncommon, contracting or stable on treatment. Baseline-level clonality went beyond age-matched healthy donors and moved in step with circulating CD8+ T-cell counts.

V lost 5 bases and J lost 0; bases outside the gene matches: 9. The CDR3 sequence is 18 residues long. From germline, CDR1 is KGHSH and CDR2 LQKENI. The clonotype was recovered from a human donor with chronic lymphocytic leukemia. This chain joins TRBV18 and TRBJ2-2; 10 nucleotides match TRBD2. The material sequenced was PBMCs, taken after 24 months of ibrutinib treatment. The CDR3 coding sequence is TGTGCCAGCTCAGTCAAACTAGCGGGACCTGCGAACACCGGGGAGCTGTTTTTT. Its protein product is CASSVKLAGPANTGELFF.